This entry lists 22 T cell receptor beta chains sequenced from one sample in a study of OX40 agonist ivuxolimab in advanced cancers. Method: immunoSEQ multiplex PCR; TCRdb's copy keeps in-frame clones and lacks some. The table lists tens of thousands of clones, around nine tenths of them singletons. The sequences come from CD4+ or CD8+ T cells sorted from blood, collected in a trial of the OX40 agonist ivuxolimab. These receptors originate from an adult with an advanced solid tumor such as melanoma, head and neck, liver or kidney cancer.

This clone has a single count. This rearrangement joins TRBV2 to TRBJ1-2; TRBD1 might be the D (5 bases). Germline V lookup: CDR1 SNHLY, CDR2 FYNNEI. The CDR3 covers 12 residues. Trimming cost V 9 bases and J 6 bases, with 14 bases left between them. Here the CDR3 reads CARAGGGDGYTF. The CDR3 DNA sequence: TGTGCCAGGGCCGGGGGAGGAGATGGCTACACCTTC.

This chain uses TRBV5-4 with TRBJ2-7; 9 bases fit TRBD1. This CDR3 is 14 amino acids long. V lost 4 bases to trimming and J lost 2 bases; unmatched junction nucleotides: 4. Germline CDR1 reads SGHNT; CDR2 reads YYREEE (reference sequence). CDR3 region: CASSVRQGAYEQYF. CDR3 sequence (DNA): TGTGCCAGCAGCGTAAGACAGGGGGCCTACGAGCAGTACTTC.

J is TRBJ2-7 and V is TRBV5-4, with D perhaps given as TRBD1 or TRBD2 (5 bases each). The V gene lost 0 bases and the J gene lost 1 base, with 14 bases spanning the gap. This CDR3 is built from 16 residues. Germline-derived CDR1 and CDR2 are SGHNT and YYREEE (reference sequence). Written as DNA, the CDR3 is TGTGCCAGCAGCTTGGGGGGACCGAGGGTTTCCTACGAGCAGTACTTC. Protein sequence: CASSLGGPRVSYEQYF.

CDR3 coding DNA: TGTGCCACCAGCCAGGGGGCGAGCAATCAGCCCCAGCATTTT. As protein: CATSQGASNQPQHF. The chain has TRBV15 and TRBJ1-5; 8 bases are shared with TRBD1. The V gene's germline CDR1 is LNHNV and CDR2 YYDKDF (reference sequence). The ends lost 5 bases at V and 1 base at J; junction bases unmatched: 1. The CDR3 has 14 amino acids.

This chain links TRBV18 with TRBJ2-7, with D perhaps TRBD2 (5 bases). Trimming left V 3 bases short and J 2 bases short, with 17 bases between. From germline, CDR1 is KGHSH and CDR2 LQKENI. The CDR3 totals 16 residues. Here the CDR3 DNA reads TGTGCCAGCTCACCCCTGGACCCAGGAGGTCCCTACGAGCAGTACTTC. This translates into CASSPLDPGGPYEQYF.

The rearrangement joins TRBV30 to TRBJ1-2, with unresolved D. Germline V gene sequence: CDR1 GTSNPN, CDR2 SVGIG (reference sequence). CDR3 length: 15 amino acids. The ends were cut back, 0 bases at V and 6 bases at J, with 17 bases in the middle. CDR3 DNA: TGTGCCTGGAGTGTCCGTGCAGGATGGGTTGATGGCTACACCTTC. Its protein is CAWSVRAGWVDGYTF.

This clone was picked up one time. This chain links TRBV9 with TRBJ2-3; D possibly corresponds to TRBD2 (5 bases). Germline V lookup: CDR1 SGDLS, CDR2 YYNGEE. V was pared by 0 bases and J by 3 bases, with 8 bases between. The CDR3 has 14 residues. The CDR3 is CASSVDGVTDTQYF. The CDR3 nucleotides read TGTGCCAGCAGCGTAGACGGGGTTACAGATACGCAGTATTTT.

The chain carries TRBV5-4 and TRBJ2-7; TRBD2 agrees at 8 bases. The V segment lost 0 bases and the J segment 4 bases; nucleotides outside the gene matches: 6. The CDR3 contains 15 residues. CDR1 and CDR2 from the germline V gene are SGHNT and YYREEE (reference sequence). The CDR3 is CASSLERGSYYEQYF. CDR3 DNA: TGTGCCAGCAGCTTGGAGCGGGGGTCCTATTACGAGCAGTACTTC. The variable domain in full, completed from reference TRBV5-4 and TRBJ2-7, reads ETGVTQSPTHLIKTRGQQVTLRCSSQSGHNTVSWYQQALGQGPQFIFQYYREEENGRGNFPPRFSGLQFPNYSSELNVNALELDDSALYLCASSLERGSYYEQYFGPGTRLTVT.

This clone was counted once. The rearrangement uses TRBV18 and TRBJ2-5, with D perhaps matching TRBD1 (5 bases). The germline V and J ends were trimmed by 8 bases and 3 bases, with 19 bases remaining between them. The CDR3 totals 15 residues. The germline V gene encodes CDR1 KGHSH and CDR2 LQKENI. In DNA form, the CDR3 reads TGTGCCAGCCAAACGGCAGGGCCTGAAAAAGAGACCCAGTACTTC. Translated: CASQTAGPEKETQYF.

This clone has only one observation. This chain connects TRBV10-3 to TRBJ2-7; TRBD1 agrees at 7 bases. With 10 bases clipped from V and 2 bases from J, the junction kept 11 bases outside the gene matches. Germline CDR1 ENHRY, CDR2 SYGVKD. This CDR3 is built from 14 residues. CDR3 loop: CATSPRGSTYEQYF. The CDR3 region has the DNA TGTGCCACCAGCCCCAGGGGGTCTACCTACGAGCAGTACTTC.

The V and J genes are TRBV19 and TRBJ2-3, with D tentatively TRBD2 (6 bases). Between the trimmed V and J ends, which lost 3 bases and 2 bases, there was a span of 9 bases. This CDR3 spans 14 amino acids. Germline V lookup: CDR1 LNHDA, CDR2 SQIVND (reference sequence). The DNA for the CDR3 is TGTGCCAGTAGTATGGGACTCCACACAGATACGCAGTATTTT. Translated: CASSMGLHTDTQYF. The full variable domain, rest sourced from reference TRBV19 and TRBJ2-3, is DGGITQSPKYLFRKEGQNVTLSCEQNLNHDAMYWYRQDPGQGLRLIYYSQIVNDFQKGDIAEGYSVSREKKESFPLTVTSAQKNPTAFYLCASSMGLHTDTQYFGPGTRLTVL.

The chain joins TRBV6-5 to TRBJ1-4; no reliable D call. The CDR3 covers 14 residues. V was pared by 2 bases and J by 8 bases, with 12 bases between. Germline-derived CDR1 and CDR2 are MNHEY and SVGAGI. The CDR3 DNA is TGTGCCAGCAGTTACGGGTACCACGGGGAAAAACTGTTTTTT. Translating it yields CASSYGYHGEKLFF.

The gene calls are TRBV11-2 and TRBJ1-3; 7 nucleotides line up with TRBD1. The CDR3 runs 14 residues. Germline assignment: CDR1 SGHAT and CDR2 FQNNGV. V was pared by 2 bases and J by 4 bases, with 2 bases of the junction left unmatched. The CDR3 DNA sequence: TGTGCCAGCAGCTTAATACAGGGGGGAAACACCATATATTTT. This codes for CASSLIQGGNTIYF.

The chain combines TRBV6-6 with TRBJ1-5; D is ambiguous. The CDR3 runs to 12 residues. Trimming stripped 0 bases from V and 8 bases from J, with 5 bases between. Germline lookup yields CDR1 MNHNY and CDR2 SVGAGI (reference sequence). This CDR3 is CASSYSREPQHF. CDR3 bases: TGTGCCAGCAGTTACTCTAGGGAGCCCCAGCATTTT.

CDR3 residues: CASSPEQTGWTLGGGYTF. The CDR3, as DNA: TGTGCCAGCAGTCCCGAGCAGACAGGGTGGACCCTAGGAGGGGGCTACACCTTC. The V gene is TRBV27, the J gene TRBJ1-2; 7 bases are a match to TRBD1. V dropped 5 bases and J dropped 8; count of bases not matched to a gene: 23. Per germline, CDR1 MNHEY and CDR2 SMNVEV (reference sequence). CDR3 length: 18 amino acids.

V and J are TRBV6-1 and TRBJ2-7; D is unresolved. The germline V gene has CDR1 MNHNS and CDR2 SASEGT. Trimming removed 6 bases at V and 1 base at J, with 10 bases between. CDR3 length: 13 residues. CDR3 sequence reads: CASRPNESYEQYF. The CDR3 nucleotides read TGTGCCAGCAGACCGAATGAATCCTACGAGCAGTACTTC.

This clone was detected a few times. This chain links TRBV19 with TRBJ1-1; D unclear. Germline CDR1 LNHDA, CDR2 SQIVND (reference sequence). Trimming removed 5 bases from V and 11 bases from J, with 12 bases in between. This CDR3 has 11 residues. The CDR3 sequence is CASSLDGGAFF. As DNA, the CDR3 is TGTGCCAGTAGTCTGGACGGTGGTGCTTTCTTT.

The rearrangement uses TRBV5-1 and TRBJ2-5; a possible D gene is TRBD2 (7 bases). The V gene lost 1 base and the J gene lost 5 bases, with 12 bases spanning the gap. Germline V lookup: CDR1 SGHRS, CDR2 YFSETQ. The CDR3 totals 14 residues. The CDR3 here is CASSLMGGGETQYF. The CDR3, as DNA: TGCGCCAGCAGCTTGATGGGAGGGGGGGAGACCCAGTACTTC.

This sequence joins TRBV28 and TRBJ1-1; TRBD1 aligns across 7 bases. The CDR3 spans 13 residues. Germline V CDR1 and CDR2: MDHEN, SYDVKM. The V segment lost 7 bases and the J segment 6 bases; nucleotides outside the gene matches: 8. In DNA form, the CDR3 reads TGTGCCAGCACCCCAGGGGGTTATGCTGAAGCTTTCTTT. Translated, it gives CASTPGGYAEAFF.

This sequence joins TRBV5-5 and TRBJ1-5; possible D gene TRBD1, 5 bases. From germline, CDR1 is SGHKS and CDR2 YYEKEE (reference sequence). V was pared by 2 bases and J by 5 bases, with 8 bases between. The CDR3 has 13 amino acids. The CDR3 spells CASSFRGDQPQHF. CDR3 sequence (DNA): TGTGCCAGCAGCTTTAGAGGGGATCAGCCCCAGCATTTT.

This chain uses TRBV19 with TRBJ2-3, with 14 bases fitting TRBD2. Germline assignment: CDR1 LNHDA and CDR2 SQIVND (reference sequence). The CDR3 loop spans 17 amino acids. Trimming removed 1 base from V and 6 bases from J; junction bases left unmatched: 6. The CDR3 here is CASSIGTSGRSGDTQYF. The CDR3 DNA follows: TGTGCCAGTAGTATAGGGACTAGCGGGAGGTCTGGGGATACGCAGTATTTT. Filled out from reference TRBV19 and TRBJ2-3, the complete variable domain reads DGGITQSPKYLFRKEGQNVTLSCEQNLNHDAMYWYRQDPGQGLRLIYYSQIVNDFQKGDIAEGYSVSREKKESFPLTVTSAQKNPTAFYLCASSIGTSGRSGDTQYFGPGTRLTVL.

V and J are TRBV25-1 and TRBJ1-2, with 7 bases aligning to TRBD1. Germline V CDR1 and CDR2: MGHDK, SYGVNS. The CDR3 is 15 amino acids. The V segment lost 4 bases and the J segment 0 bases; nucleotides outside the gene matches: 5. This chain's CDR3 is CASSGWTGPNYGYTF. The CDR3, as DNA: TGTGCCAGCAGTGGTTGGACAGGCCCTAACTATGGCTACACCTTC.